A single sample is the source of the 27 T cell receptor beta chains below, sequenced in a study of T cell responses to AZD1222 COVID-19 vaccine. Produced via immunoSEQ multiplex PCR; TCRdb's table is partial and in-frame only. The sample has under 150,000 clones, 88% seen once; the top ten hold around a sixth. The material sequenced was peripheral blood, taken on day 0 of MenACWY control vaccination. All receptors come from an adult in good health.

The chain uses TRBV7-8 and TRBJ1-2; no clear D. The CDR3 contains 17 residues. V was cut by 5 bases and J by 7 bases, with 26 bases left in between. The germline CDR1 and CDR2 sequences are SGHVS and FQNEAQ. CDR3 nucleotides: TGTGCCAGCAGCCCCCTTAGGATTTGGGCAGAGAAGCTTGGCTACACCTTC. It translates to CASSPLRIWAEKLGYTF.

The chain has TRBV9 and TRBJ1-4, with D possibly TRBD1 on 5 matching bases. Trimming removed 0 bases from V and 3 bases from J, with 18 bases in between. Per germline, CDR1 SGDLS and CDR2 YYNGEE. The CDR3 extends over 18 amino acids. CDR3 nucleotide sequence: TGTGCCAGCAGCGTAGACGGCGGGGGAGGTAGAGCTAATGAAAAACTGTTTTTT. Amino acid sequence: CASSVDGGGGRANEKLFF.

As regards this clone: Within the sample, other DNA sequences also encode this same CDR3. The chain recombines TRBV5-1 with TRBJ2-7; 9 bases line up with TRBD2. With 0 bases clipped from V and 1 base from J, the junction kept 2 bases outside the gene matches. CDR3 size: 15 residues. Looked up from germline, CDR1 is SGHRS and CDR2 is YFSETQ. CDR3 region: CASSLVAGGSYEQYF. DNA for the CDR3: TGCGCCAGCAGCTTGGTGGCGGGAGGGTCCTACGAGCAGTACTTC.

The V and J genes are TRBV28 and TRBJ1-4; weak D call: TRBD1 (5 bases). Trimming cost V 3 bases and J 4 bases, with 15 bases left between them. The CDR3 contains 16 residues. Per germline, CDR1 MDHEN and CDR2 SYDVKM. The CDR3 sequence: CASSLIGTVINEKLFF. The CDR3 region has the DNA TGTGCCAGCAGTTTGATCGGGACGGTAATTAATGAAAAACTGTTTTTT.

This sequence joins TRBV28 and TRBJ2-3; no firm D call. The V gene's germline CDR1 is MDHEN and CDR2 SYDVKM. V was pared by 3 bases and J by 2 bases, with 9 bases between. CDR3 size: 14 residues. CDR3: CASSFPDYTDTQYF. The CDR3 DNA follows: TGTGCCAGCAGTTTTCCGGATTACACAGATACGCAGTATTTT.

In nucleotides, the CDR3 is TGTGCCAGCAGTGCCGGACAGCACAGATACAATGAGCAGTTCTTC. Protein sequence: CASSAGQHRYNEQFF. The rearrangement joins TRBV2 to TRBJ2-1; possibly TRBD1 for D (6 bases). From germline, CDR1 is SNHLY and CDR2 FYNNEI. The CDR3 is 15 residues long. V was pared by 4 bases and J by 4 bases, with 14 bases between.

The chain combines TRBV18 with TRBJ1-1, with 7 bases fitting TRBD1. Germline trimming cut 1 base from V and 3 bases from J; bases unmatched to any gene: 2. The length of the CDR3 is 14 residues. Germline CDR1 KGHSH, CDR2 LQKENI. This chain's CDR3 is CASSPRDRDTEAFF. CDR3 nucleotide sequence: TGTGCCAGCTCACCACGTGACAGGGACACTGAAGCTTTCTTT.

J is TRBJ1-1 and V is TRBV7-3, with D unclear. V was trimmed by 1 base and J by 1 base, leaving 4 bases between them. The CDR3 contains 13 residues. The germline gives CDR1 SGHTA, CDR2 FQGTGA. The CDR3 reads CASSLKRNTEAFF. For the CDR3, the DNA is TGTGCCAGCAGCTTAAAGCGGAACACTGAAGCTTTCTTT.

The chain links TRBV18 to TRBJ2-7, with D unclear. Germline CDR1 and CDR2: KGHSH and LQKENI. Trimming took off 1 base at V and 6 bases at J, with 13 bases between the two ends. The CDR3 is made up of 14 amino acids. The CDR3 DNA sequence: TGTGCCAGCTCACCACAGTCTTCGTCAGGCGAGCAGTACTTC. This sequence encodes CASSPQSSSGEQYF.

The chain combines TRBV7-4 with TRBJ1-3, with D uncertain. The germline gives CDR1 SGHVT, CDR2 SQSDAQ. The CDR3 covers 17 residues. Trimming pared 3 bases from V and 2 bases from J, leaving 17 bases between. This CDR3 reads CASSFRASGPAGNTIYF. CDR3 bases: TGTGCCAGCAGCTTTAGGGCCTCCGGCCCCGCTGGAAACACCATATATTTT.

V and J are TRBV4-1 and TRBJ2-7; 7 bases line up with TRBD2. The CDR3 runs to 15 residues. CDR1 is MGHRA, CDR2 YSYEKL, per germline. Losses at the gene ends were 3 bases for V and 1 base for J; bases not matched to a gene: 6. For the CDR3, the DNA is TGCGCCAGCAGCCACGGCGGGAGCGGTTCCTACGAGCAGTACTTC. Protein: CASSHGGSGSYEQYF.

V gene TRBV3-1 (or the pseudogene TRBV3-2) combines with J gene TRBJ2-5; 11 bases align to TRBD2. The germline CDR1 and CDR2 sequences are LGHDT and YNNKEL (reference sequence). V was pared by 4 bases and J by 6 bases, with 19 bases of the junction left unmatched. The CDR3 has 19 residues. CDR3 region: CASSPSGRGLAALAKTQYF. Written as DNA, the CDR3 is TGTGCCAGCAGCCCCTCCGGGAGGGGACTAGCGGCCTTGGCTAAGACCCAGTACTTC.

This clone was detected only once. The chain has TRBV12-3 or TRBV12-4 and TRBJ2-3, with D uncertain. The CDR3 loop spans 11 amino acids. Trimming shortened V by 8 bases and J by 5 bases, and 8 bases separated the two germline ends. For the CDR3, the DNA is TGTGCCAGCCGGGTCGGAGATACGCAGTATTTT. This gives the protein CASRVGDTQYF.

The rearrangement uses TRBV2 and TRBJ1-3, with D tentatively TRBD1 (5 bases). The ends were cut back, 6 bases at V and 0 bases at J, with 15 bases in the middle. The CDR3 consists of 16 residues. Germline V gene lookup returns CDR1 SNHLY and CDR2 FYNNEI. The DNA of the CDR3 is TGTGCCAGCAGAAGGGAGGGGACTCACTCTGGAAACACCATATATTTT. Its translation is CASRREGTHSGNTIYF.

The table lists this clone with a count of one. This chain connects TRBV30 to TRBJ1-5, with 7 bases aligning to TRBD1. The V segment lost 2 bases and the J segment 2 bases; nucleotides outside the gene matches: 9. The CDR3 is 16 residues long. Germline V CDR1 and CDR2: GTSNPN, SVGIG (reference sequence). DNA of the CDR3: TGTGCCTGGAGTAAGGGGGCCGGGTGGGGCAATCAGCCCCAGCATTTT. It specifies CAWSKGAGWGNQPQHF.

The chain links TRBV24-1 to TRBJ2-3; the D gene is possibly TRBD1 (7 bases). Germline CDR1 KGHDR, CDR2 SFDVKD. The V gene lost 3 bases and the J gene lost 6 bases, with 15 bases spanning the gap. This CDR3 comprises 15 residues. The CDR3 region is CATSDVTSRGDTQYF. The CDR3 DNA reads TGTGCCACCAGTGATGTTACTAGCAGGGGGGATACGCAGTATTTT.

This chain uses TRBV2 with TRBJ2-7; TRBD2 agrees at 7 bases. Germline V gene data show CDR1 as SNHLY and CDR2 as FYNNEI. The CDR3 loop spans 12 amino acids. Trimming at V came to 6 bases and at J to 3 bases, leaving 2 bases not matched to a gene. The CDR3 DNA sequence: TGTGCCAGCAGGAGGGAGGGCTACGAGCAGTACTTC. Translated: CASRREGYEQYF.

The chain uses TRBV5-1 and TRBJ2-1; 7 bases align to TRBD2. V shed 3 bases, J shed 7 bases, and the junction held 10 bases outside the gene matches. Germline CDR1 and CDR2: SGHRS and YFSETQ. The CDR3 spans 15 residues. The chain's CDR3 is CASSSSGTHRNEQFF. In DNA form, the CDR3 reads TGCGCCAGCAGCTCGAGCGGGACTCACCGGAATGAGCAGTTCTTC.

The CDR3 DNA reads as TGTGCCAGCTCACTACACAGACAGGGCCCCGCGGGGCAGCCCCAGCATTTT. This encodes CASSLHRQGPAGQPQHF. The J gene is TRBJ1-5, the V gene TRBV18; 7 bases agree with TRBD1. There are 17 residues in the CDR3. With 4 bases clipped from V and 7 bases from J, the junction kept 16 bases outside the gene matches. Germline V CDR1 and CDR2: KGHSH, LQKENI.

The rearrangement uses TRBV7-9 and TRBJ2-3, with D perhaps matching TRBD1 (6 bases). Germline V gives CDR1 SEHNR, CDR2 FQNEAQ (reference sequence). V gave up 4 bases and J gave up 0 bases, with 8 bases separating them. This CDR3 is 14 amino acids long. CDR3 sequence reads: CASSSGTSTDTQYF. Written as DNA, the CDR3 is TGTGCCAGCAGCTCGGGGACAAGCACAGATACGCAGTATTTT.

This clone has only a few counts. This chain uses TRBV28 with TRBJ1-5, with a weak D call TRBD1 (5 bases). V was cut by 2 bases and J by 6 bases, with 17 bases left in between. The CDR3 runs 16 residues. Germline V gene sequence: CDR1 MDHEN, CDR2 SYDVKM. CDR3 region: CASSLGGARAVQPQHF. The CDR3 DNA follows: TGTGCCAGCAGTTTAGGTGGGGCCCGGGCAGTTCAGCCCCAGCATTTT.

The chain combines TRBV7-9 with TRBJ2-7; D is uncertain. V was pared by 3 bases and J by 3 bases, with 9 bases between. CDR3 length equals 13 residues. Looked up from germline, CDR1 is SEHNR and CDR2 is FQNEAQ (reference sequence). CDR3 coding DNA: TGTGCCAGCAGCTTCTACGGTTTCTACGAGCAGTACTTC. Translated: CASSFYGFYEQYF.

The rearrangement uses TRBV6-4 and TRBJ2-2; no firm D call. Trimming pared 0 bases from V and 5 bases from J, leaving 1 base between. CDR1 and CDR2 from the germline V gene are MRHNA and SNTAGT. The CDR3 is made up of 12 amino acids. This CDR3 reads CASSDSTGELFF. The DNA of the CDR3 is TGTGCCAGCAGTGACTCAACCGGGGAGCTGTTTTTT.

The chain combines TRBV2 with TRBJ2-1; 10 nucleotides agree with TRBD1. The CDR3 extends over 16 amino acids. The trim removed 5 bases at V and 4 bases at J, leaving 8 bases unmatched. CDR1 and CDR2 (germline): SNHLY, FYNNEI. The CDR3 is CASSWGGTGVYNEQFF. CDR3 nucleotide sequence: TGTGCCAGCAGTTGGGGTGGGACAGGGGTATACAATGAGCAGTTCTTC.

The chain links TRBV29-1 to TRBJ2-5; no definite D call. The CDR3 extends over 12 amino acids. CDR1 is SQVTM, CDR2 ANQGSEA, per germline. V dropped 4 bases and J dropped 2 bases, with 8 bases sitting between them. The DNA for the CDR3 is TGCAGCGTTGCATCCGGGCAAGAGACCCAGTACTTC. Protein product: CSVASGQETQYF.

The chain carries TRBV4-2 and TRBJ1-5; TRBD1 matches 8 bases. J was trimmed by 7 bases and V by 2 bases; bases with no gene match: 4. Germline V lookup: CDR1 LGHNA, CDR2 YNFKEQ. The CDR3 has 14 amino acids. The CDR3 DNA follows: TGTGCCAGCAGCCAAATGGACAGGGCACAGCCCCAGCATTTT. Protein sequence: CASSQMDRAQPQHF.

As for this clone: One junction end does not reproduce the germline sequence, and a read error may be involved. This sequence joins TRBV6-5 and TRBJ2-7; D is undetermined. The CDR3 length is 14 residues. The germline gives CDR1 MNHEY, CDR2 SVGAGI. Written as DNA, the CDR3 is TGTGCCAGCAGTTACGATAAGAAACGATACGGGCAGTACTTC. Residues: CASSYDKKRYGQYF.